These 19 T cell receptor beta chains originate from one sample sequenced in a study of identical twins. TCRdb processed the 5' RACE reads anew with MiXCR; each CDR3 protein has one entry. The top ten hold roughly 0.91% of the sample, which has roughly 500,000 distinct CDR3 sequences, approximately 22% seen once. These data were also reused for a study on T cells expressing NK-cell markers.

Source material: CD4+ T cells sorted from blood. The receptors here all came from a woman younger than 35 in good health.

The V call is TRBV6-1, the J call TRBJ2-7; D is unclear. This CDR3 has 14 residues. CDR1 is MNHNS, CDR2 SASEGT, per germline. Trimming took 5 bases from V and 2 from J, leaving 13 bases between them. The CDR3 protein is CASSPQTGAYEQYF. The CDR3, as DNA: TGTGCCAGCAGTCCCCAGACGGGCGCCTACGAGCAGTACTTC.

On this clonotype: Given a much more abundant clone one base away, this may be a read error. The V gene is TRBV7-9, the J gene TRBJ1-1; D remains ambiguous. V was trimmed by 2 bases and J by 3 bases, leaving 4 bases between them. CDR3 length: 12 amino acids. Per the germline V gene, CDR1 is SEHNR and CDR2 is FQNEAQ (reference sequence). CDR3 loop: CASSLPDTEAFF. CDR3 coding DNA: TGTGCCAGCAGCTTACCGGACACTGAAGCTTTCTTT.

J is TRBJ2-7 and V is TRBV20-1; TRBD2 aligns across 9 bases. The V gene's germline CDR1 is DFQATT and CDR2 SNEGSKA (reference sequence). The CDR3 is 14 amino acids. The V gene end was trimmed by 7 bases and the J gene end by 2 bases; junction bases not matched to a gene: 9. The CDR3 DNA sequence: TGCAGTGGGGCCGATAGCGGGAGCCCCTACGAGCAGTACTTC. This translates into CSGADSGSPYEQYF.

The chain joins TRBV20-1 to TRBJ2-3, with 8 bases matching TRBD2. V was clipped by 8 bases and J by 0 bases; unmatched bases: 19. CDR1 is DFQATT and CDR2 is SNEGSKA in the germline V gene (reference sequence). This CDR3 comprises 18 residues. DNA of the CDR3: TGCAGTTCGCGAGGTTGGGTCGCGGGAGGATATAGCACAGATACGCAGTATTTT. This gives the protein CSSRGWVAGGYSTDTQYF.

This clonotype occurred a few times. This chain connects TRBV5-6 to TRBJ1-2, with 9 bases fitting TRBD1. The CDR3 covers 14 residues. Per the germline V gene, CDR1 is SGHDT and CDR2 is YYEEEE. J was trimmed by 7 bases and V by 1 base; bases with no gene match: 5. The CDR3 protein is CASSLYDRGGGYTF. DNA of the CDR3: TGTGCCAGCAGCTTGTACGACAGGGGGGGTGGCTACACCTTC.

This chain uses TRBV20-1 with TRBJ2-7; TRBD1 is a possible D gene (5 bases). The CDR3 sequence is 12 residues long. CDR1 is DFQATT, CDR2 SNEGSKA, per germline (reference sequence). V was cut by 3 bases and J by 5 bases, with 11 bases left in between. The CDR3 loop reads CSASAGIDEQYF. The CDR3 DNA is TGCAGTGCTAGCGCAGGGATAGACGAGCAGTACTTC.

The chain uses TRBV4-3 and TRBJ2-5; TRBD2 agrees at 10 bases. J was trimmed by 5 bases and V by 0 bases; bases with no gene match: 3. This CDR3 region has 15 residues. The germline CDR1 and CDR2 sequences are LGHNA and YSLEER. The chain's CDR3 is CASSQELAGSETQYF. The CDR3 DNA follows: TGCGCCAGCAGCCAAGAACTAGCGGGATCGGAGACCCAGTACTTC.

V is TRBV20-1 and J is TRBJ2-7; TRBD2 agrees at 11 bases. The CDR3 runs to 16 residues. The germline V gene has CDR1 DFQATT and CDR2 SNEGSKA (reference sequence). With 3 bases clipped from V and 4 bases from J, the junction kept 11 bases outside the gene matches. The CDR3 loop is CSASPGATSGVYEQYF. The CDR3 DNA follows: TGCAGTGCTAGCCCTGGGGCGACTAGCGGGGTTTACGAGCAGTACTTC.

This clonotype occurred a few times. The chain links TRBV3-1 to TRBJ1-1, with D perhaps TRBD1 (6 bases). CDR1 and CDR2 (germline): LGHDT, YNNKEL (reference sequence). This CDR3 has 14 amino acids. The V end was cut by 3 bases, the J end by 8 bases, with 16 bases between. The CDR3 region has the DNA TGTGCCAGCAGCCAGTTGGGGGGCGGGATGGAAGCTTTCTTT. Translated, it gives CASSQLGGGMEAFF.

This clonotype came up a few times. The rearrangement uses TRBV10-3 and TRBJ2-1, with no clear D. Germline values: CDR1 ENHRY, CDR2 SYGVKD. The CDR3 is made up of 11 amino acids. V was clipped by 4 bases and J by 8 bases, with 6 bases between them. The CDR3 here is CAISAQYEQFF. The CDR3 DNA follows: TGTGCCATCAGTGCCCAGTATGAGCAGTTCTTC.

The chain has TRBV7-2 and TRBJ2-7; TRBD2 matches at 7 bases. J lost 5 bases, V lost 0 bases, and 4 bases had no gene match. Germline CDR1 and CDR2: SGHTA and FQGNSA. CDR3 length equals 14 residues. CDR3 sequence (DNA): TGTGCCAGCAGCTTAGCTCTACTAGCGAACGAGCAGTACTTC. Its translation: CASSLALLANEQYF. The full variable domain, rest sourced from reference TRBV7-2 and TRBJ2-7, is GAGVSQSPSNKVTEKGKDVELRCDPISGHTALYWYRQSLGQGLEFLIYFQGNSAPDKSGLPSDRFSAERTGGSVSTLTIQRTQQEDSAVYLCASSLALLANEQYFGPGTRLTVT.

This clonotype was counted only a few times. The CDR3, as DNA: TGTGCCAGTAGTATTCCAGGGACTGAGCAGTTCTTC. This gives the protein CASSIPGTEQFF. The chain uses TRBV19 and TRBJ2-1, with D possibly called TRBD1 or TRBD2 (5 bases each). The CDR3 extends over 12 amino acids. Germline values: CDR1 LNHDA, CDR2 SQIVND (reference sequence). Deletions cut 3 bases from V and 9 bases from J, with 9 bases between.

The chain carries TRBV10-3 and TRBJ2-2; 7 bases are shared with TRBD1. V dropped 5 bases and J dropped 6; count of bases not matched to a gene: 6. Germline V CDR1 and CDR2: ENHRY, SYGVKD. CDR3 size: 14 residues. As DNA, the CDR3 is TGTGCCATCAGTCCTGACAGGGACGCCGGGGAGCTGTTTTTT. Amino acid sequence: CAISPDRDAGELFF.

In its sample, this clonotype was seen once. The junction differs from germline at one of its ends, possibly a read error. The genes are TRBV5-6 and TRBJ2-5; 7 nucleotides agree with TRBD2. Germline V gene lookup returns CDR1 SGHDT and CDR2 YYEEEE. This CDR3 has 12 residues. The CDR3 sequence is CAISPGGETQYF. The CDR3 coding sequence is TGTGCCATCAGCCCCGGGGGGGAGACCCAGTACTTC.

This clonotype was seen more than once but under ten times. The chain is built from TRBV20-1 and TRBJ2-3; D is possibly TRBD1 or TRBD2 (5 bases each). Germline-derived CDR1 and CDR2 are DFQATT and SNEGSKA (reference sequence). V lost 3 bases and J 0 bases, leaving 10 bases between the germline ends. This CDR3 has 14 residues. The CDR3 sequence: CSASRGQSTDTQYF. CDR3 nucleotides: TGCAGTGCTAGCCGGGGCCAGAGCACAGATACGCAGTATTTT.

This chain uses TRBV27 with TRBJ2-2; D possibly corresponds to TRBD1 (5 bases). V was shortened by 1 base and J by 5 bases, with 8 bases between the two germline ends. CDR3 length: 14 amino acids. The germline CDR1 and CDR2 sequences are MNHEY and SMNVEV (reference sequence). The CDR3 is CASSLLDTTGELFF. The CDR3 DNA reads TGTGCCAGCAGTTTATTGGACACAACCGGGGAGCTGTTTTTT.

This clonotype came up once. As DNA, the CDR3 is TGTGCCTGGAGTGTGTTTATAGCTAGCGGGAGGAGCAATGAGCAGTTCTTC. Residues: CAWSVFIASGRSNEQFF. This sequence joins TRBV30 and TRBJ2-1; 11 bases match TRBD2. The trim removed 0 bases at V and 6 bases at J, leaving 10 bases unmatched. The CDR3 has 17 residues. In germline, CDR1 is GTSNPN, CDR2 SVGIG (reference sequence). Full variable domain (remainder filled in from reference TRBV30 and TRBJ2-1): SQTIHQWPATLVQPVGSPLSLECTVEGTSNPNLYWYRQAAGRGLQLLFYSVGIGQISSEVPQNLSASRPQDRQFILSSKKLLLSDSGFYLCAWSVFIASGRSNEQFFGPGTRLTVL.

The V call is TRBV5-5, the J call TRBJ2-4; D remains unclear. The germline V gene has CDR1 SGHKS and CDR2 YYEKEE (reference sequence). This CDR3 has 14 residues. Trimming took 4 bases from V and 6 from J, leaving 14 bases between them. The CDR3 loop is CASSHPPFGNIQYF. CDR3 coding DNA: TGTGCCAGCAGCCACCCACCCTTTGGAAACATTCAGTACTTC. Combining the CDR3 with reference TRBV5-5 and TRBJ2-4 gives the whole variable domain DAGVTQSPTHLIKTRGQQVTLRCSPISGHKSVSWYQQVLGQGPQFIFQYYEKEERGRGNFPDRFSARQFPNYSSELNVNALLLGDSALYLCASSHPPFGNIQYFGAGTRLSVL.

The chain uses TRBV11-3 and TRBJ2-1, with a tentative D call TRBD1 (6 bases). The CDR3 contains 17 residues. The germline CDR1 and CDR2 sequences are SGHNT and YENEEA. Trimming took off 0 bases at V and 7 bases at J, with 19 bases between the two ends. CDR3 coding DNA: TGTGCCAGCAGCTTAGATTGGGACACCCTAGGGAAAAATGAGCAGTTCTTC. It specifies CASSLDWDTLGKNEQFF.